This T cell receptor beta chain was identified in a study of blood T cell repertoires in COVID-19. Study-level background: The analysed material was cDNA or gDNA that came from T cells, B-cell-depleted T cells, or PBMCs.

Germline V lookup: CDR1 SNHLY, CDR2 FYNNEI. Trimming took off 7 bases at V and 9 bases at J, with 18 bases between the two ends. CDR3 length equals 13 residues. Seattle researchers signed up patients amid active infection and tracked them longitudinally. Methods used by the authors: Nucleated cell number was recorded as an estimate derived from reference gene primer amplification. Profiled with immunoSEQ multiplex PCR; TCRdb holds only in-frame clones, not every one. That table furnishes V, J and clone size, whereas the DNA furnished D and trimming. The sample contains roughly 160,000 clones, less than 85% of which appear only once.

The chain couples TRBV2 to TRBJ1-2; D gene uncertain. The receptor comes from a woman between 55 and 75 years old with COVID-19, enrolled during active disease. Sequencing was done on a sample of peripheral blood. This CDR3 reads CASTTTREARYTF. CDR3 nucleotides: TGTGCCAGCACAACGACTAGGGAGGCTCGCTACACCTTC. The full variable domain, with the rest looked up from reference TRBV2 and TRBJ1-2, is EPEVTQTPSHQVTQMGQEVILRCVPISNHLYFYWYRQILGQKVEFLVSFYNNEISEKSEIFDDQFSVERPDGSNFTLKIRSTKLEDSAMYFCASTTTREARYTFGSGTRLTVV.